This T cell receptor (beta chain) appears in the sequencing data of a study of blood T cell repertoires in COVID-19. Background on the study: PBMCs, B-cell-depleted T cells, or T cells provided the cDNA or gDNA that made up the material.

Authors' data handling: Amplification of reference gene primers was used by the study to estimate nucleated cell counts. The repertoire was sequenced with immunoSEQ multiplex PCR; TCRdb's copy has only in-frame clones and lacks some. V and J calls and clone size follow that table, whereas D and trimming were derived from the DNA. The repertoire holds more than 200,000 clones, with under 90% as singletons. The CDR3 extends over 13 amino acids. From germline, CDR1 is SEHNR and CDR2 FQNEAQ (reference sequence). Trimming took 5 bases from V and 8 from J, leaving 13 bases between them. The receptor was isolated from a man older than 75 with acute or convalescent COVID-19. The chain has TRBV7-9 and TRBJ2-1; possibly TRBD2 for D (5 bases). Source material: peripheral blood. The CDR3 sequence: CASSPFGRDEQFF. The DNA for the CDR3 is TGTGCCAGCAGCCCATTTGGGCGGGATGAGCAGTTCTTC. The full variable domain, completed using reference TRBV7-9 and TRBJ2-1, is DTGVSQNPRHKITKRGQNVTFRCDPISEHNRLYWYRQTLGQGPEFLTYFQNEAQLEKSRLLSDRFSAERPKGSFSTLEIQRTEQGDSAMYLCASSPFGRDEQFFGPGTRLTVL.